This T cell receptor beta chain was captured in a study of T cells in Graves' hyperthyroidism and ophthalmopathy (dated by TCRdb to 2018 to 2020). For context, the study as a whole: Peripheral blood was sampled at the time of initial diagnosis, prior to any treatment. Whether ophthalmopathy could be predicted prospectively was tested in an independent validation cohort made up of 18 to 20 hyperthyroidism patients plus 17 patients who later progressed to ophthalmopathy. The study also compared thyroid tissue and blood T-cell repertoires from 6 or 7 Graves' hyperthyroidism patients. The roughly 100 discovery patients were randomly divided into training and test sets at a 7:3 ratio. After blood sampling, hyperthyroidism patients were treated with methimazole at a starting dose of 30 mg daily, and ophthalmopathy patients were treated with high-dose intravenous methylprednisolone. To identify distinguishing TCR V-J signatures, a discovery cohort of some 99 patients was used, comprising 43 with Graves' ophthalmopathy and some 60 with stable Graves' hyperthyroidism. The paper reports TCR Vbeta CDR3 sequencing of some 140 peripheral blood samples: 40 or so ophthalmopathy, approximately 74 hyperthyroidism and 17 progressor patients.

General findings and caveats noted by the study authors: In cross-validation, a model built on a 13 V-J signature told ophthalmopathy apart from stable hyperthyroidism with roughly 87% sensitivity and about 81% specificity, and in testing the same model reached 80%/75%. During validation, the model predicted progression to ophthalmopathy a median of approximately 6.5 months ahead of onset, with 60% to 71% sensitivity and roughly 75% specificity. No statistical method was used to fix the sample size in advance, and group allocation was not hidden from the investigators. Most expanded thyroid clonotypes (frequency above 0.001) were also found in blood, which suggests that blood repertoires may mirror thyroid immune responses.

Stable Graves' hyperthyroidism was defined as the absence of progression to ophthalmopathy over 18 months of follow-up. Hyperthyroidism patients were aged 18 to 65 years and newly diagnosed, with disease duration of less than 2 months. Exclusion was applied to patients with uncontrolled infections, other autoimmune diseases, pregnancy or lactation. Diagnoses relied on clinical symptoms, serum thyroxine and TRAb, thyroid ultrasound and orbital computed tomography. Ficoll-Paque density gradient centrifugation was used to isolate PBMCs from about 10 ml of fresh peripheral blood. Trizol reagent was used to extract total RNA, and RNA quality was then checked on an Agilent 2100 Bioanalyzer. TCR beta CDR3 regions were amplified from RNA transcripts. The first round of RT-PCR for the TCR CDR3 was performed with the HTBI primer set and the Qiagen OneStep RT-PCR kit. Libraries were constructed in a second round of multiplex PCR, after which size selection and purification were performed. The libraries were sequenced on an Illumina HiSeq2000 using paired-end 100 bp reads. As for how the authors treated the data: SOAPnuke was used to process the raw data, with reads discarded if the reads contained adapters or uncalled bases, had a mean Phred below 15, or lacked an exact constant-primer or identifier match. High-quality paired reads were merged using COPE v1.2.5, and each unique nucleotide sequence was defined as a clonotype. Clonotypes were aligned to IMGT TRBV, TRBD and TRBJ reference segments using MiTCR v1.1. The analysis included only V-J combinations with a frequency above 0.0001, which together covered about 99% of the repertoires. The TCS score was defined as F50 (clonal expansion) divided by E x V (chaos), with BLOSUM62-based TCRdist calculated between CDR3 peptides within each V-J. Welch's t-statistics and random forest reduced roughly 500 V-J features to 13, which were used in a naive Bayes classifier (R e1071). TCRdb reanalyzed the raw reads on its own, using fastp at Q25 for trimming and MiXCR for clone calling, and kept in-frame beta chains. Under each unique CDR3 protein, matching rows form one entry showing the most common genes and DNA. TCRdb's processing, not the authors', yielded these V and J calls. The table for this sample lists about 700,000 distinct CDR3 sequences; 13% to 15% of them were counted only once. The biggest ten clones account for roughly 10% of the sample.

This clonotype was recorded many times. Its antigen is not yet known. Base qualities are not at hand, and no much larger clone is one base apart. V drops 4 bases and J drops 5 bases, leaving 12 bases in between. CDR1 and CDR2, looked up from the germline V gene (reference sequence), are MNHEY and SMNVEV. From cysteine to phenylalanine, the CDR3 is 14 amino acids long. Only CDR3 DNA is held: 42 bases, read in frame from base 1. The V gene is TRBV27 and the J gene is TRBJ2-1, with TRBD2 tentatively as D gene (5 bases match). This TCR was sampled from a woman younger than 35 with Graves' hyperthyroidism. Specimen: blood. The nucleotides read TGTGCCAGCAGTTCGCGGGTTTTGGACAATGAGCAGTTCTTC. Its translation is CASSSRVLDNEQFF.